This TCR beta chain was profiled in a study of CD8+ T cells in alopecia areata. Study-wide background: Treatment comprised oral tofacitinib, 5 to 10 mg twice daily, in treated patients.

Investigators sorted PBMCs to obtain both CD4+ and CD8+ T cells. This clone has only a few counts. With 5 bases clipped from V and 8 bases from J, the junction kept 4 bases outside the gene matches. This CDR3 region has 11 residues. Germline loops: CDR1 SQVTM, CDR2 ANQGSEA. RNA extraction was followed by reverse transcription into cDNA, which acted as the sequencing template. TCRdb keeps only in-frame clones here, not all; method: immunoSEQ multiplex PCR. The sample holds 150,000 to 160,000 clones, less than 65% seen once. The receptor comes from a human donor with alopecia areata. The V call is TRBV29-1, the J call TRBJ1-1; 8 positions agree with TRBD1. The input for sequencing was CD8+ T cells sorted from blood, taken at week 0. The CDR3 reads CSVPRGREAFF. CDR3 nucleotide sequence: TGCAGCGTTCCCAGGGGGCGAGAAGCTTTCTTT.